This T cell receptor beta chain was documented in a study of blood T cell repertoires in COVID-19. Study as a whole: The study drew acute and convalescent COVID-19 samples from the United States, Italy and Spain. T cells, B-cell-depleted T cells, or PBMCs supplied cDNA or gDNA.

CDR3 length equals 15 residues. Germline CDR1 MDHEN, CDR2 SYDVKM. The V segment lost 5 bases and the J segment 5 bases; nucleotides outside the gene matches: 7. How the authors handled the data: Scientists estimated how many nucleated cells there were by amplifying reference gene primers. Data came from immunoSEQ multiplex PCR; TCRdb stores just in-frame clones and leaves some out. V and J calls plus clone size are reproduced from that table; the DNA served to infer D and trimming. The repertoire has 90,000 to 120,000 clones, 80% to 95% of them found once; the top ten carry less than 1.5%. This TCR derives from a woman aged 30 to 39 with acute or convalescent COVID-19. The chain employs TRBV28 and TRBJ1-3; 9 bases are a match to TRBD1. The sequenced sample consisted of peripheral blood. CDR3 sequence reads: CASSPWTGVRNTIYF. CDR3 nucleotides: TGTGCCAGCAGTCCGTGGACAGGGGTTCGAAACACCATATATTTT.